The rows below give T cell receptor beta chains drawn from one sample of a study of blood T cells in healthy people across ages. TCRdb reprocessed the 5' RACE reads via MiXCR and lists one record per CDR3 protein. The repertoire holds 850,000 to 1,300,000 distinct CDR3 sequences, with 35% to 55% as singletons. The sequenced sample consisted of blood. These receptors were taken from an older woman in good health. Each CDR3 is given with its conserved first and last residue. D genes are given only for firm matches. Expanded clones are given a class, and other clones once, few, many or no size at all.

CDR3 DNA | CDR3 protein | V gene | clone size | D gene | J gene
TGCGCCAGCAGCCAGGGGGCCGACTATGGCTACACCTTC | CASSQGADYGYTF | TRBV5-1 | few | TRBD1 | TRBJ1-2
TGTGCCAGCAGTTTAGGGACAGGGGGCAGTTTTGACCTCGACGAGCAGTACTTC | CASSLGTGGSFDLDEQYF | TRBV28 | NA | TRBD1 | TRBJ2-7
TGTGCCACCACAGTTTTAGGGACAGCCTATGGCTACACCTTC | CATTVLGTAYGYTF | TRBV28 | NA | TRBD1 | TRBJ1-2
TGTGCCAGCAGCGTTTTCACAGGACTCAACTATGGCTACACCTTC | CASSVFTGLNYGYTF | TRBV9 | NA | NA | TRBJ1-2
TGTGCCAGCAGTGAAATGGGGTTTGGTGAAAAACTGTTTTTT | CASSEMGFGEKLFF | TRBV6-1 | NA | NA | TRBJ1-4
TGTGCCAGCAGCCCACCGGGGCTGAGAGGTTTCTTT | CASSPPGLRGFF | TRBV7-9 | NA | NA | TRBJ1-1
TGTGCCAGCAGCCAAGGGGCACAGCGGGAGGGCCTGGAGCAGTACTTC | CASSQGAQREGLEQYF | TRBV3-1 | NA | TRBD2 | TRBJ2-4
TGCAGTGCTACGAGTATCGGGGGCAGCAGGTACAATGAGCAGTTCTTC | CSATSIGGSRYNEQFF | TRBV20-1 | NA | NA | TRBJ2-1
TGTGCCAGCAGGAACAGGGGCCATGGAGTAAACAATGAGCAGTTCTTC | CASRNRGHGVNNEQFF | TRBV27 | once | TRBD1 | TRBJ2-1
TGTGCCAGTAGTAGACAAATGGCCCTCCTCTCTGGGGCCAACGTCCTGACTTTC | CASSRQMALLSGANVLTF | TRBV19 | NA | NA | TRBJ2-6
TGTGCCAGCAGCGAAGAAGCTGCGTACCAAGAGACCCAGTACTTC | CASSEEAAYQETQYF | TRBV5-4 | NA | NA | TRBJ2-5
TGTGCCAGCAGTTCAGGGGACAGGGGCCGGGAGACCCAGTACTTC | CASSSGDRGRETQYF | TRBV28 | few | TRBD1 | TRBJ2-5
TGTGCCAGCAGCTCCTTCGGCGGTCCGAGGGACGAGCAGTACTTC | CASSSFGGPRDEQYF | TRBV27 | NA | NA | TRBJ2-7
TGTGCCAGCAGTGAGGGGCCGGGAGTATCCTACGAGCAGTACTTC | CASSEGPGVSYEQYF | TRBV2 | NA | NA | TRBJ2-7
TGTGCCAGCAGCAGCGGCTTCGCGGGAGAGCTCCAAGAGACCCAGTACTTC | CASSSGFAGELQETQYF | TRBV7-7 | NA | TRBD2 | TRBJ2-5
TGTGCCGCTGAGGGCATGCCGAGCTACGAGCAGTACTTC | CAAEGMPSYEQYF | TRBV24-1 | NA | NA | TRBJ2-7
TGCAGTGCTCCCCCCATTCCAGGACAGAGTCGATCCTACGAGCAGTACTTC | CSAPPIPGQSRSYEQYF | TRBV20-1 | NA | NA | TRBJ2-7
TGTGCCAGCGGACCGGGACAGGGTAGCGAGACCCAGTACTTC | CASGPGQGSETQYF | TRBV6-5 | NA | TRBD1 | TRBJ2-5
TGCAGTGCTAGGACGACAGGGCGTATCTATGGCTACACCTTC | CSARTTGRIYGYTF | TRBV20-1 | NA | TRBD1 | TRBJ1-2
TGTGCCTGGAGCGCCGGGGGGGGAGTCTACACCTTC | CAWSAGGGVYTF | TRBV30 | once | NA | TRBJ1-2
TGTGCCAGCAGCTTGGCAGGGTTCGGGGAGACCCAGTACTTC | CASSLAGFGETQYF | TRBV5-6 | NA | NA | TRBJ2-5
TGTGCCAGCCAACAGGGGGAAGGTCAGCCCCAGCATTTT | CASQQGEGQPQHF | TRBV7-6 | NA | TRBD1 | TRBJ1-5
TGTGCCAGCAGTTCGAACCGGGACAGGGGGCGTTCATGGGGCTACACCTTC | CASSSNRDRGRSWGYTF | TRBV6-6 | NA | TRBD1 | TRBJ1-2
TGTGCCAGCAGCTTGCTAGCGGGAGGAGATAGGTTTGACGAGCAGTACTTC | CASSLLAGGDRFDEQYF | TRBV7-2 | many | TRBD2 | TRBJ2-7
TGTGCCAGCAGACGGCTTAATGAAAAACTGTTTTTT | CASRRLNEKLFF | TRBV12-3/TRBV12-4 | NA | NA | TRBJ1-4
TGTGCCAGCAGCTCAAGGACTAGCGGGCTGACCTACGAGCAGTACTTC | CASSSRTSGLTYEQYF | TRBV7-3 | few | TRBD2 | TRBJ2-7
TGTGCCAGCAGCTTTGGGAGCAATGAGCAGTTCTTC | CASSFGSNEQFF | TRBV5-6 | NA | NA | TRBJ2-1
TGTGCCACCAGTGGCCATGACAGGGAAGGAGACTATGGCTACACCTTC | CATSGHDREGDYGYTF | TRBV24-1 | NA | TRBD1 | TRBJ1-2
TGCGCCAGCAGCTTGGGGGGTAGAAGAATCGACGAGCAGTACTTC | CASSLGGRRIDEQYF | TRBV5-1 | NA | NA | TRBJ2-7
TGTGCCAGCAGCCAAGATATGGTGGATACGCAGTATTTT | CASSQDMVDTQYF | TRBV14 | few | NA | TRBJ2-3
TGTGCCAGCAGCTCGGGACAGGGGGTGGGCAATCAGCCCCAGCATTTT | CASSSGQGVGNQPQHF | TRBV7-9 | NA | TRBD1 | TRBJ1-5
TGTGCCAGCAGTCCCCTGGGGAGGGACAGGGGGCGGCTTCAGCCCCAGCATTTT | CASSPLGRDRGRLQPQHF | TRBV6-2/TRBV6-3 | NA | TRBD1 | TRBJ1-5
TGTGCCAGCAGCTCCGCTGGGGGGGGAGGGAATCAGCCCCAGCATTTT | CASSSAGGGGNQPQHF | TRBV7-9 | few | NA | TRBJ1-5
TGTGCCAGCCTATCGGGGGAACAAGAGACCCAGTACTTC | CASLSGEQETQYF | TRBV2 | NA | NA | TRBJ2-5
TGCGCCAGCAGCCAAACCGGGACAGGACAAGAGACCCAGTACTTC | CASSQTGTGQETQYF | TRBV5-1 | NA | TRBD1 | TRBJ2-5
TGCAGTACCGGGGCTAGCGGGGAAGAGACCCAGTACTTC | CSTGASGEETQYF | TRBV20-1 | NA | TRBD2 | TRBJ2-5
TGTGCCAGCAGTGAAGCAGCGGGGAGGGGAGAGACCCAGTACTTC | CASSEAAGRGETQYF | TRBV2 | NA | TRBD2 | TRBJ2-5
TGTGCCACCAGCAGCGGACAGGGCTTCTATGGCTACACCTTC | CATSSGQGFYGYTF | TRBV15 | many | TRBD1 | TRBJ1-2
TGTGCCAGCAGTTACGCGCGTAGAGGAGAGACCCAGTACTTC | CASSYARRGETQYF | TRBV6-5 | NA | NA | TRBJ2-5
TGTGCCAGCAGCTTCCAAAGCAATCAGCCCCAGCATTTT | CASSFQSNQPQHF | TRBV5-6 | NA | NA | TRBJ1-5
TGTGCCAGCAGTTTATCAACAGGTTACACCGGGGAGCTGTTTTTT | CASSLSTGYTGELFF | TRBV27 | few | NA | TRBJ2-2
TGCAGCGTTGAAACGACTGGAAAGACCCAGTACTTC | CSVETTGKTQYF | TRBV29-1 | many | NA | TRBJ2-5
TGTGCCAGCTCACCTGACAGCGTCAATCAGCCCCAGCATTTT | CASSPDSVNQPQHF | TRBV18 | few | NA | TRBJ1-5
TGTGCCAGCAGCTTTGCGGTGAGAGGGAAGGATGGCTACACCTTC | CASSFAVRGKDGYTF | TRBV5-6 | NA | NA | TRBJ1-2
TGTGCCAGCAGTTACTCTCGGCAGGGTGGCACAGATACGCAGTATTTT | CASSYSRQGGTDTQYF | TRBV6-5 | NA | NA | TRBJ2-3
TGTGCCAGGTCATCAGCGGGCCTCCCGCCGGCAGAGACCCAGTACTTC | CARSSAGLPPAETQYF | TRBV6-5 | NA | NA | TRBJ2-5